This T cell receptor (beta chain) was obtained from a study of T cell responses to AZD1222 COVID-19 vaccine. Study findings and constraints: Reports say nearly half of spike-specific TCRs go after unmutated variant regions.

Concerning this clone: Its antigen is as yet unknown.

Here immunoSEQ multiplex PCR was the method, and the copy in TCRdb shows in-frame clones only, minus some. This sample has 150,000 or so clones, with 85% to 95% found just once. V lost 0 bases and J lost 5, with 14 bases in between. Germline values: CDR1 LGHNA, CDR2 YSLEER. The CDR3 loop spans 16 amino acids. This receptor was obtained from an adult in good health. The chain is built from TRBV4-3 and TRBJ1-5; weak D call: TRBD1 (5 bases). Sequencing was performed on peripheral blood, taken on day 0 of MenACWY control vaccination. Here the CDR3 reads CASSQDGGTYYQPQHF. The CDR3 region has the DNA TGCGCCAGCAGCCAAGATGGGGGGACCTATTATCAGCCCCAGCATTTT.